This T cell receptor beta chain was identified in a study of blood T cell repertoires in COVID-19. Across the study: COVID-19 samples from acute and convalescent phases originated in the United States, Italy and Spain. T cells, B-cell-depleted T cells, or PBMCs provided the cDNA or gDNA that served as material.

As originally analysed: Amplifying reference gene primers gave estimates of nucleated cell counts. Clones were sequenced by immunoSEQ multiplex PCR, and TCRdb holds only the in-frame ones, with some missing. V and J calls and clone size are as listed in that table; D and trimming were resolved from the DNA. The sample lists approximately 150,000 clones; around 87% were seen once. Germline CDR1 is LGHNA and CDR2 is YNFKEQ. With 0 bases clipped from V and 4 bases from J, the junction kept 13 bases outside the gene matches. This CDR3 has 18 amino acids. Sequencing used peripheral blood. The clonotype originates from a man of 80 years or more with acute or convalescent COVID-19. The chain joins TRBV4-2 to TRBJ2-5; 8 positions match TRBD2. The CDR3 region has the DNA TGTGCCAGCAGCCAAGACCCGGTGGCGGGGGGTGTGGGAGAGACCCAGTACTTC. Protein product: CASSQDPVAGGVGETQYF.